These T cell receptor beta chains were read from a single sample in a study of blood T cell repertoires in COVID-19. Method: immunoSEQ multiplex PCR; TCRdb's copy keeps in-frame clones and lacks some. The sample yields fewer than 300,000 clones, approximately 85% seen once. Material for sequencing was PBMCs or T cells enriched from blood (not recorded which). Receptors were obtained from a young woman who had recovered from COVID-19. The CDR3 runs from the conserved cysteine through the conserved F or W. D genes are given only for firm matches. Part of the rows lack a size; the others show once, few, many or a class for expanded clones.

D gene,clone size,V gene,CDR3 protein
.,many,TRBV7-8,CASSFYGRSDTQYF
TRBD1,.,TRBV28,CASPPNRGRVQTEAFF
.,.,TRBV15,CATSRDRGFVEQYF
TRBD1,.,TRBV15,CATSRGRTGGQQETQYF
TRBD1,once,TRBV12-3/TRBV12-4,CASTPRTGNHTF
.,once,TRBV6-5,CASRRDSYSNQPQHF
.,.,TRBV7-8,CASSLPGRTEAFF
.,.,TRBV6-5,CASRRRETQYF
.,.,TRBV27,CASSLYPGGETDTQYF
.,few,TRBV5-4,CASTLSGSSYNSPLHF
.,.,TRBV7-9,CASSLYSSPLHF
.,.,TRBV10-3,CAISPGGMNTEAFF
.,once,TRBV16,CASSRPGTFGNQPQHF
.,.,TRBV5-6,CASSTPTGIYEQYF
.,once,TRBV11-2,CASSFVRGEQFF
.,.,TRBV20-1,CSARVQGYSNQPQHF
TRBD2,.,TRBV5-1,CASKSPSGGVSSYNEQFF
TRBD1,.,TRBV5-1,CASSLAGQGMVGYTF
.,.,TRBV6-2/TRBV6-3,CASSNGGNYGYTF
TRBD1,.,TRBV27,CASSFPGQYNSPLHF
.,many,TRBV7-6,CASSLGQGNSYEQYF
.,.,TRBV28,CASSLQSHYGYTF
.,.,TRBV28,CASTLTVNTEAFF
.,once,TRBV27,CASSNSWETQYF
.,.,TRBV28,CASQRVASTEAFF
.,.,TRBV28,CASSIPGGTNEKLFF
.,.,TRBV6-5,CASRVSSPEQFF
TRBD1,once,TRBV19,CASSIGGTVNEKLFF
TRBD1,once,TRBV28,CASSLSGTGVGSNQPQHF
TRBD2,.,TRBV3-1/TRBV3-2,CASRFGLATYNEQFF
.,.,TRBV10-3,CAISESQDYGYTF
TRBD2,.,TRBV6-4,CASSDSPAGGPNEQFF
TRBD1,.,TRBV28,CASSLLGQGVRNEQFF
.,.,TRBV9,CASSTGTEETQYF
.,.,TRBV3-1/TRBV3-2,CASSQGLTSYEQYF
.,.,TRBV4-1,CASSQVGGGYGYTF
TRBD1,.,TRBV7-9,CASSQRTGNTEAFF
TRBD1,.,TRBV2,CASRSDRAGNTIYF
.,.,TRBV10-3,CAISESGEQYF
.,few,TRBV11-1,CASSLREATYYEQYF
TRBD1,.,TRBV19,CASSIGQGHVYEQFF
TRBD1,.,TRBV3-1/TRBV3-2,CASSHTPGTGSYEQYF
.,.,TRBV5-4,CASSLKAGKNTEAFF
TRBD1,.,TRBV24-1,CATSDSGTGQFF
.,.,TRBV11-2,CASSLDGGTDTQYF
.,.,TRBV19,CASSIGTGWNTGELFF
TRBD2,.,TRBV14,CASSQLLAGENNEQFF
TRBD2,.,TRBV27,CASSFGLAGGGDTQYF